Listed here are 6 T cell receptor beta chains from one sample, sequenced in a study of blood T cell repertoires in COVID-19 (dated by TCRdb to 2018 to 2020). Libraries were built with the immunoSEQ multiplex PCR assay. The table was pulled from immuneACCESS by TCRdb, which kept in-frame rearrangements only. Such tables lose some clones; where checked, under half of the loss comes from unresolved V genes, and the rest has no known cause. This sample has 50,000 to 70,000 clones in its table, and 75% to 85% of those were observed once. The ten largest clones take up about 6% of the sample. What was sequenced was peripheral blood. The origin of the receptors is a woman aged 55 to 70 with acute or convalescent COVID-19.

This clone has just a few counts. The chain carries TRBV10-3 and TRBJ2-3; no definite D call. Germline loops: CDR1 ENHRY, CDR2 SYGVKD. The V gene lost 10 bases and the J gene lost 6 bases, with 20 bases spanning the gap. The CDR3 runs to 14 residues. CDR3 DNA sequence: TGTGCCACCACCTTCGGTCGCAATGGTGATACGCAGTATTTT. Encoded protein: CATTFGRNGDTQYF.

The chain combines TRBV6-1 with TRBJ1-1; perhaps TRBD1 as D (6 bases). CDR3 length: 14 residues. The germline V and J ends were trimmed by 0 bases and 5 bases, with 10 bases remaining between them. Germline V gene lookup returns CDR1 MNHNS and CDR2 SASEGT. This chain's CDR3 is CASSEALGGTEAFF. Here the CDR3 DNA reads TGTGCCAGCAGTGAAGCGCTAGGGGGAACTGAAGCTTTCTTT.

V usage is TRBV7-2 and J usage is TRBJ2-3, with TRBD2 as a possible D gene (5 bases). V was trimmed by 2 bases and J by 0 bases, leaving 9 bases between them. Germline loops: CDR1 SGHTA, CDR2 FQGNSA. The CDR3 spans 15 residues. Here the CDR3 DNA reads TGTGCCAGCAGCTTATGGGTAGCGAGCACAGATACGCAGTATTTT. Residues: CASSLWVASTDTQYF. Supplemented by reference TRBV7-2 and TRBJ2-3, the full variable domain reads GAGVSQSPSNKVTEKGKDVELRCDPISGHTALYWYRQSLGQGLEFLIYFQGNSAPDKSGLPSDRFSAERTGGSVSTLTIQRTQQEDSAVYLCASSLWVASTDTQYFGPGTRLTVL.

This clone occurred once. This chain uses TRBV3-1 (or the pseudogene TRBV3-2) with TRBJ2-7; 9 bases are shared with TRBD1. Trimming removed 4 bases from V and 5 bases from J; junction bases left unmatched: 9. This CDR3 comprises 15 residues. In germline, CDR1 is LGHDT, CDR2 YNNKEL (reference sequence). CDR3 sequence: CASSPQGQGSHEQYF. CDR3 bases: TGTGCCAGCAGCCCCCAGGGACAGGGCAGCCACGAGCAGTACTTC.

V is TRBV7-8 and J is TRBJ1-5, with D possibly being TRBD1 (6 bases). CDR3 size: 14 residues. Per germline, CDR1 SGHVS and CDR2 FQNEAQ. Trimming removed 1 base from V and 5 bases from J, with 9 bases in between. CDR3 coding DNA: TGTGCCAGCAGCTTAGAGACAGGCTATCAGCCCCAGCATTTT. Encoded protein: CASSLETGYQPQHF.

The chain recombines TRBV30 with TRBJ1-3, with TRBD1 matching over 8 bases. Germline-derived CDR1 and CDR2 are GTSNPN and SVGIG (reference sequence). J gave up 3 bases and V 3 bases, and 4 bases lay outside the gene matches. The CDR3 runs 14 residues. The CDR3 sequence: CAWRWTGRGNTIYF. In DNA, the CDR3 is TGTGCCTGGAGATGGACAGGGCGTGGAAACACCATATATTTT.